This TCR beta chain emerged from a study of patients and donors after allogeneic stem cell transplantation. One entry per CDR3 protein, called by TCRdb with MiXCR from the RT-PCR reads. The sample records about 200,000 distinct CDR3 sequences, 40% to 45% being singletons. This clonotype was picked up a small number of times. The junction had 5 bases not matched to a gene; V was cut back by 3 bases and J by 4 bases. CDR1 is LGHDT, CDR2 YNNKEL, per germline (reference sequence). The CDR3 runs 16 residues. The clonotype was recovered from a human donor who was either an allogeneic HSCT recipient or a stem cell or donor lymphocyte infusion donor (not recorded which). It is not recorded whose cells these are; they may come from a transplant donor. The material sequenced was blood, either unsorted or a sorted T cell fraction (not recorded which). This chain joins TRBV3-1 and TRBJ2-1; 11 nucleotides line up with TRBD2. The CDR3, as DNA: TGTGCCAGCAGCCAGCGGACTAGCGGGCCATACAATGAGCAGTTCTTC. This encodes CASSQRTSGPYNEQFF.